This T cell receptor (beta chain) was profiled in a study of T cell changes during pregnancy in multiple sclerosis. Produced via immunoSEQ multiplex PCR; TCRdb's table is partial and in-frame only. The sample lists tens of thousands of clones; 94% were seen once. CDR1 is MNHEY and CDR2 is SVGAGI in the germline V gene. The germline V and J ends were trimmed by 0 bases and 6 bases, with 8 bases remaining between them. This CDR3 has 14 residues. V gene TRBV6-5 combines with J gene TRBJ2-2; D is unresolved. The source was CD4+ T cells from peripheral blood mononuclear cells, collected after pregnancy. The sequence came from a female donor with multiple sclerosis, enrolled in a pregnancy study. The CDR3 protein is CASSYSNSPGELFF. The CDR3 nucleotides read TGTGCCAGCAGTTACTCGAACAGCCCCGGGGAGCTGTTTTTT.